This passage covers 4 T cell receptor beta chains from one sample sequenced in a study of regulatory T cells in long-lasting Graves disease. Building the TCR beta libraries relied on iRepertoire HTBI primers, and CDR3 regions underwent Arm-PCR. TCRdb processed the multiplex PCR reads anew with MiXCR; each CDR3 protein has one entry. The table lists 400,000 to 500,000 distinct CDR3 sequences, about 22% of them singletons. Documented time point: persistent/refractory GD, antithyroid drugs over 5 years with positive TRAb. There was RNA extracted from PBMCs, and the TCR library was made from it. The specimen was peripheral blood mononuclear cells (PBMCs), collected when the disease was refractory, from a patient treated with antithyroid drugs. The receptors originated from a female donor with Graves disease.

This clonotype was seen repeatedly, ten times or more. This chain links TRBV6-1 with TRBJ2-5; 8 nucleotides line up with TRBD2. CDR3 length: 15 amino acids. Germline CDR1 is MNHNS and CDR2 is SASEGT. The J segment lost 5 bases and the V segment lost 6 bases, leaving 11 bases of the junction unmatched. CDR3 protein: CASRQGLDGVETQYF. As DNA, the CDR3 is TGTGCCAGCAGGCAGGGACTAGATGGAGTGGAGACCCAGTACTTC.

The rearrangement uses TRBV7-2 and TRBJ1-1; no reliable D call. Trimming removed 4 bases from V and 11 bases from J, with 11 bases in between. The V gene's germline CDR1 is SGHTA and CDR2 FQGNSA. This CDR3 has 11 amino acids. This CDR3 is CASSSTLGAFF. DNA of the CDR3: TGTGCCAGCAGCTCTACATTGGGGGCTTTCTTT.

This chain links TRBV19 with TRBJ1-6; D is uncertain. The V end lost 5 bases, the J end lost 4 bases, and 9 bases lay between the germline ends. The V gene's germline CDR1 is LNHDA and CDR2 SQIVND (reference sequence). This CDR3 is 14 amino acids long. CDR3 nucleotide sequence: TGTGCCAGTAGTCCCCGGGAATATAATTCACCCCTCCACTTT. The encoded protein is CASSPREYNSPLHF.

This clonotype occurred a few times. V is TRBV6-2 or TRBV6-3 and J is TRBJ1-5; D gene unclear. The germline CDR1 and CDR2 sequences are MNHEY and SVGEGT. V was pared by 6 bases and J by 0 bases, with 12 bases between. The CDR3 spans 15 residues. DNA of the CDR3: TGTGCCAGCAGCCAACGACGGAATAGCAATCAGCCCCAGCATTTT. Residues: CASSQRRNSNQPQHF.